The 32 T cell receptor beta chains presented below share a single source sample, sequenced in a study of cytomegalovirus exposure and HLA in healthy donors. Both 60 Vbeta primers and 13 Jbeta primers went into the PCR. Sequencing used immunoSEQ multiplex PCR; TCRdb keeps in-frame clones, though not all of them. The data hold roughly 190,000 clones, with over 80% observed a single time. The sample consisted of PBMCs. The receptors were gathered from a man younger than 45 in good health and CMV-seronegative.

This clone was picked up a small number of times. This chain joins TRBV6-1 and TRBJ1-2; D gene ambiguous. Trimming took off 1 base at V and 4 bases at J, with 10 bases between the two ends. The CDR3 is 14 amino acids. CDR1 and CDR2 (germline): MNHNS, SASEGT. This chain's CDR3 is CASSEVGASYGYTF. The CDR3 bases are TGTGCCAGCAGTGAAGTCGGAGCCTCCTATGGCTACACCTTC.

To note about this clone: The junction and the germline gene differ at one end; a read error may be behind it. J is TRBJ2-1 and V is TRBV7-7; no clear D gene. This CDR3 is built from 13 residues. CDR1 and CDR2 (germline): SSHAT, FNYEAQ (reference sequence). CDR3 residues: CASSMGSRHEQFF. The CDR3 DNA follows: TGTGCTAGCAGCATGGGCAGTCGCCATGAGCAGTTCTTC. Filled out from reference TRBV7-7 and TRBJ2-1, the complete variable domain reads GAGVSQSPRYKVTKRGQDVTLRCDPISSHATLYWYQQALGQGPEFLTYFNYEAQPDKSGLPSDRFSAERPEGSISTLTIQRTEQRDSAMYRCASSMGSRHEQFFGPGTRLTVL.

This clone was detected only once. CDR3 in amino acids: CAISEAENTEAFF. CDR3 nucleotide sequence: TGTGCCATCAGTGAGGCGGAGAACACTGAAGCTTTCTTT. V gene TRBV10-3 combines with J gene TRBJ1-1; unclear D gene. The CDR3 loop spans 13 amino acids. From germline, CDR1 is ENHRY and CDR2 SYGVKD. The V and J ends lost 2 bases and 1 base respectively, with 5 bases between them.

The rearrangement links TRBV27 to TRBJ2-7; 7 nucleotides agree with TRBD1. This CDR3 is 14 amino acids long. Germline V gene lookup returns CDR1 MNHEY and CDR2 SMNVEV (reference sequence). V was pared by 4 bases and J by 2 bases, with 5 bases of the junction left unmatched. The CDR3 sequence: CASSSGQEAYEQYF. DNA for the CDR3: TGTGCCAGCAGTTCCGGACAGGAGGCCTACGAGCAGTACTTC.

The chain employs TRBV9 and TRBJ2-7, with a possible D match to TRBD1 (6 bases). The CDR3 has 14 amino acids. CDR1 and CDR2 from the germline V gene are SGDLS and YYNGEE. The V gene lost 2 bases and the J gene lost 6 bases, with 15 bases spanning the gap. The CDR3 sequence: CASSVGTGPGEQYF. The CDR3 DNA reads as TGTGCCAGCAGCGTGGGTACAGGGCCGGGCGAGCAGTACTTC. Combining the CDR3 with reference TRBV9 and TRBJ2-7 gives the whole variable domain DSGVTQTPKHLITATGQRVTLRCSPRSGDLSVYWYQQSLDQGLQFLIQYYNGEERAKGNILERFSAQQFPDLHSELNLSSLELGDSALYFCASSVGTGPGEQYFGPGTRLTVT.

The rearrangement links TRBV27 to TRBJ1-6; D remains unclear. V gave up 11 bases and J gave up 3 bases, with 11 bases separating them. In germline, CDR1 is MNHEY, CDR2 SMNVEV (reference sequence). The CDR3 is 13 amino acids. The CDR3 reads CACRSFYNSPLHF. CDR3 DNA sequence: TGTGCCTGTCGGTCCTTCTATAATTCACCCCTCCACTTT.

This chain connects TRBV7-9 to TRBJ2-7; D might be TRBD2 (6 bases). CDR3 length: 17 amino acids. The germline gives CDR1 SEHNR, CDR2 FQNEAQ (reference sequence). V gave up 0 bases and J gave up 3 bases, with 18 bases separating them. The CDR3 reads CASSLATGTSFRYEQYF. CDR3 nucleotide sequence: TGTGCCAGCAGCTTAGCAACCGGGACTTCCTTCCGCTACGAGCAGTACTTC. The full variable domain, completed using reference TRBV7-9 and TRBJ2-7, is DTGVSQNPRHKITKRGQNVTFRCDPISEHNRLYWYRQTLGQGPEFLTYFQNEAQLEKSRLLSDRFSAERPKGSFSTLEIQRTEQGDSAMYLCASSLATGTSFRYEQYFGPGTRLTVT.

This clone occurred once. Other DNA sequences in this specimen translate into the identical CDR3. This CDR3 reads CASSLSGQGETQYF. CDR3 bases: TGTGCCAGCAGCTTATCTGGACAGGGTGAGACCCAGTACTTC. The gene calls are TRBV7-2 and TRBJ2-5; 8 bases line up with TRBD1. Unmatched junction bases numbered 4, after V lost 2 bases and J lost 5 bases. Germline V CDR1 and CDR2: SGHTA, FQGNSA. CDR3 length: 14 amino acids.

CDR3 DNA sequence: TGTGCCAGCAGCCTTGGACAGGGGAGCTATTCACCCCTCCACTTT. Its translation is CASSLGQGSYSPLHF. This chain links TRBV5-6 with TRBJ1-6; 9 nucleotides line up with TRBD1. J gave up 8 bases and V 4 bases, and 7 bases lay outside the gene matches. Germline assignment: CDR1 SGHDT and CDR2 YYEEEE. The CDR3 sequence is 15 residues long. Together with reference TRBV5-6 and TRBJ1-6, the CDR3 gives the full variable domain: DAGVTQSPTHLIKTRGQQVTLRCSPKSGHDTVSWYQQALGQGPQFIFQYYEEEERQRGNFPDRFSGHQFPNYSSELNVNALLLGDSALYLCASSLGQGSYSPLHFGNGTRLTVT.

The gene calls are TRBV15 and TRBJ1-1, with D uncertain. The V and J ends lost 1 base and 1 base respectively, with 13 bases between them. This CDR3 has 16 residues. Germline-derived CDR1 and CDR2 are LNHNV and YYDKDF (reference sequence). For the CDR3, the DNA is TGTGCCACCAGCAGAGGAGGAGCCCAGCAGAACACTGAAGCTTTCTTT. Its protein product is CATSRGGAQQNTEAFF.

This clone was counted once. This chain joins TRBV19 and TRBJ2-2; 10 bases are shared with TRBD2. CDR1 LNHDA and CDR2 SQIVND come from the germline V gene (reference sequence). This CDR3 comprises 18 residues. With V trimmed by 3 bases and J by 4 bases, 11 bases remained unmatched. The CDR3 nucleotides are TGTGCCAGTAGTATCCTAGCGGGAGCCCAGGGTGGCACCGGGGAGCTGTTTTTT. It encodes CASSILAGAQGGTGELFF.

The CDR3 spells CASSMSGEMGYTF. CDR3 sequence (DNA): TGTGCCAGTAGTATGTCGGGGGAGATGGGCTACACCTTC. V is TRBV19 and J is TRBJ1-2, with TRBD1 as a possible D gene (5 bases). This CDR3 contains 13 residues. Per the germline V gene, CDR1 is LNHDA and CDR2 is SQIVND (reference sequence). Trimming removed 3 bases from V and 8 bases from J, with 13 bases in between.

CDR3 DNA sequence: TGTGCCAGCAGTTTCTCCAGCGGGGTCCCCGGCTCCTACGAGCAGTACTTC. This codes for CASSFSSGVPGSYEQYF. The V call is TRBV7-2, the J call TRBJ2-7, with 7 bases that match TRBD2. The CDR3 extends over 17 amino acids. The germline V gene has CDR1 SGHTA and CDR2 FQGNSA. Germline trimming cut 6 bases from V and 0 bases from J; bases unmatched to any gene: 14.

The rearrangement links TRBV7-9 to TRBJ2-2, with 7 nucleotides matching TRBD2. J lost 7 bases, V lost 5 bases, and 13 bases had no gene match. From germline, CDR1 is SEHNR and CDR2 FQNEAQ (reference sequence). The CDR3 totals 16 residues. This CDR3 is CASSAVWRERVGELFF. The CDR3 DNA sequence: TGTGCCAGCAGCGCCGTTTGGCGGGAGCGGGTCGGGGAGCTGTTTTTT.

V usage is TRBV4-3 and J usage is TRBJ2-7; 9 bases fit TRBD2. CDR1 LGHNA and CDR2 YSLEER come from the germline V gene. The CDR3 is 15 residues long. After removal of 3 bases from V and 3 bases from J, the junction contained 6 bases not matched to a gene. In DNA form, the CDR3 reads TGCGCCAGCAGCCAGGATAGCGGGGGTTACTACGAGCAGTACTTC. Amino acids: CASSQDSGGYYEQYF.

The chain is built from TRBV28 and TRBJ2-1; possible D gene TRBD1, 6 bases. The V end was cut by 6 bases, the J end by 7 bases, with 16 bases between. The CDR3 covers 14 residues. Germline CDR1 and CDR2: MDHEN and SYDVKM. CDR3 amino acids: CASSDRFMVNEQFF. For the CDR3, the DNA is TGTGCCAGCAGCGACAGGTTCATGGTGAATGAGCAGTTCTTC.

The V and J genes are TRBV14 and TRBJ1-2, with TRBD1 matching over 8 bases. The length of the CDR3 is 13 residues. The germline CDR1 and CDR2 sequences are SGHDN and FVKESK. J was trimmed by 5 bases and V by 4 bases; bases with no gene match: 3. The CDR3 sequence is CASSLQGVYGYTF. The DNA for the CDR3 is TGTGCCAGCAGCCTACAGGGGGTATATGGCTACACCTTC.

The V and J genes are TRBV5-8 and TRBJ1-6; D unresolved. Germline V gene sequence: CDR1 SGHTS, CDR2 YDEGEE. Trimming removed 0 bases from V and 4 bases from J, with 8 bases in between. This CDR3 region has 15 residues. The CDR3 loop is CASSLVSGYNSPLHF. The CDR3 nucleotides are TGTGCCAGCAGCTTGGTGAGCGGTTATAATTCACCCCTCCACTTT.

CDR3 nucleotide sequence: TGTGCCAGCAGTTTCAGGGGAGCAGGCGATAATTCACCCCTCCACTTT. As protein: CASSFRGAGDNSPLHF. This chain connects TRBV6-5 to TRBJ1-6; D might be TRBD1 (6 bases). The CDR3 is 16 amino acids. Germline assignment: CDR1 MNHEY and CDR2 SVGAGI. V was pared by 4 bases and J by 5 bases, with 15 bases between.

The chain recombines TRBV30 with TRBJ1-1; TRBD1 might be the D (6 bases). The V gene's germline CDR1 is GTSNPN and CDR2 SVGIG (reference sequence). This CDR3 has 16 amino acids. V was cut by 2 bases and J by 3 bases, with 19 bases left in between. The CDR3 loop is CAWSQRQAMRDTEAFF. CDR3 nucleotide sequence: TGTGCCTGGAGTCAACGACAGGCCATGAGGGACACTGAAGCTTTCTTT.

A single count supports this clone. This chain connects TRBV5-6 to TRBJ2-3, with D possibly being TRBD2 (6 bases). CDR3 length: 14 amino acids. V lost 7 bases and J 3 bases, leaving 15 bases between the germline ends. The germline CDR1 and CDR2 sequences are SGHDT and YYEEEE. CDR3 DNA: TGTGCCAGCCTTAGACGGGGGTCGACAGATACGCAGTATTTT. Translated: CASLRRGSTDTQYF.

The chain recombines TRBV28 with TRBJ2-7, with D possibly matching TRBD1 (5 bases). Germline V gene data show CDR1 as MDHEN and CDR2 as SYDVKM. This CDR3 spans 13 amino acids. Trimming removed 8 bases from V and 3 bases from J, with 14 bases in between. This CDR3 reads CASGYDRLYEQYF. The CDR3 DNA follows: TGTGCCAGCGGTTACGACAGACTCTACGAGCAGTACTTC.

V is TRBV5-6 and J is TRBJ2-5; TRBD1 agrees at 7 bases. The CDR3 contains 15 residues. CDR1 SGHDT and CDR2 YYEEEE come from the germline V gene. Trimming at V came to 2 bases and at J to 4 bases, leaving 8 bases not matched to a gene. The CDR3 DNA is TGTGCCAGCAGCTTCGGTCAGGGGGTAGGAGAGACCCAGTACTTC. Encoded protein: CASSFGQGVGETQYF.

The genes are TRBV29-1 and TRBJ1-2, with D unresolved. This CDR3 has 8 amino acids. Germline V gene sequence: CDR1 SQVTM, CDR2 ANQGSEA. Trimming removed 7 bases at V and 6 bases at J, with 3 bases between. This CDR3 is CSADGYTF. In DNA form, the CDR3 reads TGCAGCGCCGATGGCTACACCTTC.

The CDR3 reads CSVAVNTEAFF. The CDR3, as DNA: TGCAGCGTTGCGGTGAACACTGAAGCTTTCTTT. The chain carries TRBV29-1 and TRBJ1-1; D remains ambiguous. The germline V gene encodes CDR1 SQVTM and CDR2 ANQGSEA. Trimming removed 4 bases at V and 0 bases at J, with 3 bases between. CDR3 length: 11 residues. Drawing the rest from reference TRBV29-1 and TRBJ1-1, the complete variable domain is SAVISQKPSRDICQRGTSLTIQCQVDSQVTMMFWYRQQPGQSLTLIATANQGSEATYESGFVIDKFPISRPNLTFSTLTVSNMSPEDSSIYLCSVAVNTEAFFGQGTRLTVV.

The rearrangement links TRBV27 to TRBJ2-2; 8 bases fit TRBD1. The CDR3 has 15 amino acids. Germline-derived CDR1 and CDR2 are MNHEY and SMNVEV (reference sequence). The J segment lost 0 bases and the V segment lost 6 bases, leaving 3 bases of the junction unmatched. The CDR3 nucleotides are TGTGCCAGCAGGTTACAGGGGGCGAACACCGGGGAGCTGTTTTTT. Its protein is CASRLQGANTGELFF.

V gene TRBV6-5 combines with J gene TRBJ1-1, with unresolved D. Germline assignment: CDR1 MNHEY and CDR2 SVGAGI. V was trimmed by 8 bases and J by 4 bases, leaving 8 bases between them. The CDR3 sequence is 11 residues long. CDR3 nucleotide sequence: TGTGCCAGCGGGCGAGTCACTGAAGCTTTCTTT. The encoded protein is CASGRVTEAFF.

V usage is TRBV5-6 and J usage is TRBJ2-1; the match to TRBD2 covers 10 bases. The CDR3 loop spans 17 amino acids. The germline gives CDR1 SGHDT, CDR2 YYEEEE. V gave up 5 bases and J gave up 8 bases; unmatched junction bases: 16. The CDR3 DNA reads TGTGCCAGCAGTTTGAAGGGGAGCGGGGGGGCCGGCGATGAGCAGTTCTTC. It yields the protein CASSLKGSGGAGDEQFF. The full variable domain, rest sourced from reference TRBV5-6 and TRBJ2-1, is DAGVTQSPTHLIKTRGQQVTLRCSPKSGHDTVSWYQQALGQGPQFIFQYYEEEERQRGNFPDRFSGHQFPNYSSELNVNALLLGDSALYLCASSLKGSGGAGDEQFFGPGTRLTVL.

V gene TRBV10-1 combines with J gene TRBJ2-3; 10 bases fit TRBD1. Germline CDR1 WNHNN, CDR2 SYGVQD (reference sequence). Trimming removed 5 bases from V and 1 base from J; junction bases left unmatched: 6. The CDR3 is 16 residues long. The CDR3 reads CASSSGTGVGTDTQYF. As DNA, the CDR3 is TGCGCCAGCAGTTCCGGGACAGGGGTGGGCACAGATACGCAGTATTTT.

The chain joins TRBV5-6 to TRBJ2-1, with 10 bases matching TRBD2. The germline V gene encodes CDR1 SGHDT and CDR2 YYEEEE. This CDR3 is 16 amino acids long. Trimming removed 2 bases from V and 4 bases from J; junction bases left unmatched: 6. The CDR3 DNA sequence: TGTGCCAGCAGCTTAGGACTAGCGGATTTATACAATGAGCAGTTCTTC. The encoded protein is CASSLGLADLYNEQFF.

The J gene is TRBJ2-3, the V gene TRBV6-5, with TRBD2 matching over 10 bases. The CDR3 spans 16 residues. Unmatched junction bases numbered 6, after V lost 4 bases and J lost 2 bases. Germline-derived CDR1 and CDR2 are MNHEY and SVGAGI. The CDR3 nucleotides are TGTGCCAGCAGTTCCCAACTAGCGGGGATCACAGATACGCAGTATTTT. Translating gives CASSSQLAGITDTQYF.

The chain uses TRBV4-2 and TRBJ1-5, with TRBD1 as a possible D gene (6 bases). The CDR3 runs to 15 residues. Deletions cut 1 base from V and 6 bases from J, with 13 bases between. Germline CDR1 reads LGHNA; CDR2 reads YNFKEQ. CDR3 protein: CASSQGQGLGQPQHF. Here the CDR3 DNA reads TGTGCCAGCAGCCAAGGGCAGGGGCTGGGTCAGCCCCAGCATTTT.